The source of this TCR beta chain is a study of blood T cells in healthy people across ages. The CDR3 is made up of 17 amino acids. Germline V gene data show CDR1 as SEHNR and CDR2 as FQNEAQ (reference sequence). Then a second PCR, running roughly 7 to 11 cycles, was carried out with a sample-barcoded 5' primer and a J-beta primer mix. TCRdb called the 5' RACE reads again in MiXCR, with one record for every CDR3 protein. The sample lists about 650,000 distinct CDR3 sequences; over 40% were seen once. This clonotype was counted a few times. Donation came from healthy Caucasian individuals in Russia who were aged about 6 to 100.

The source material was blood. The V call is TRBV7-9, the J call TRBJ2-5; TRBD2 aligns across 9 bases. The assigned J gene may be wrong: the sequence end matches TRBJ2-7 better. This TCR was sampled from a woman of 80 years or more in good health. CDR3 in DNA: TGTGCCAGCACCCCTGTCTATGGCGCTAGCGGGATAAACGAGCAGTACTTC. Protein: CASTPVYGASGINEQYF.